This T cell receptor (beta chain) was captured by sequencing in a study of CD4+ T cells in melanoma. The data were produced by immunoSEQ multiplex PCR, yet TCRdb's version contains in-frame clones alone and is incomplete. Altogether 140,000 or so clones are present, approximately 91% being singletons, with the ten largest covering approximately 1.5%. Germline V lookup: CDR1 SGHVS, CDR2 FNYEAQ. The CDR3 sequence is 14 residues long. Trimming took 5 bases from V and 4 from J, leaving 12 bases between them. J is TRBJ1-3 and V is TRBV7-6; TRBD1 might be the D (5 bases). The clonotype originates from a human donor with melanoma. CDR3 region: CASSLQELGNTIYF. In DNA form, the CDR3 reads TGTGCCAGCAGCCTACAGGAGCTCGGAAACACCATATATTTT.